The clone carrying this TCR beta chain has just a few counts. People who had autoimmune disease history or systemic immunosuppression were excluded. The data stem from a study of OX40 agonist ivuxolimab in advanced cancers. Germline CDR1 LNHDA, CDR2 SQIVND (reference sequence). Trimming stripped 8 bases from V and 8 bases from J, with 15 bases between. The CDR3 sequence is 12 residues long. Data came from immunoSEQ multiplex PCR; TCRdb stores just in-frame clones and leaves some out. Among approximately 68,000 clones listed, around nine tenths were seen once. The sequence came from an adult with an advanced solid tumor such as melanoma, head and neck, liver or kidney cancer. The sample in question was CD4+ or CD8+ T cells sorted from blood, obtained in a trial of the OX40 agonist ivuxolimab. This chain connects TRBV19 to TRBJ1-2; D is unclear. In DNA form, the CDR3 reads TGTGCCAGTTCCAGGACTGAAGGAGGCTACACCTTC. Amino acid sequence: CASSRTEGGYTF.